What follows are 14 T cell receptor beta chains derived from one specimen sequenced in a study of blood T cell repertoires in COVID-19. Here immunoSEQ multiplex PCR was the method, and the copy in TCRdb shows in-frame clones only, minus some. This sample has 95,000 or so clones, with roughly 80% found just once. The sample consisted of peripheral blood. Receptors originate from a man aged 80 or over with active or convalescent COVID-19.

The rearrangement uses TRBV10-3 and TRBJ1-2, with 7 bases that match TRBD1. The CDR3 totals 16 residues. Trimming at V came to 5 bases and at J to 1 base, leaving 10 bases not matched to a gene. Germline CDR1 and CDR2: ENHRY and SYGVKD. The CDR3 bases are TGTGCCATCAGTTTGGCAGGGGGGTTAGGTAACTATGGCTACACCTTC. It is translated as CAISLAGGLGNYGYTF.

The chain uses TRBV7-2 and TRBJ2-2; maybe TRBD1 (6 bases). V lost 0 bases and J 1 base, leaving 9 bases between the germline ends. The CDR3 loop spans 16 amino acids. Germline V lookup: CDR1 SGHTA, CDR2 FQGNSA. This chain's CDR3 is CASSLAGGWNTGELFF. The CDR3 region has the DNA TGTGCCAGCAGCTTAGCAGGGGGATGGAACACCGGGGAGCTGTTTTTT.

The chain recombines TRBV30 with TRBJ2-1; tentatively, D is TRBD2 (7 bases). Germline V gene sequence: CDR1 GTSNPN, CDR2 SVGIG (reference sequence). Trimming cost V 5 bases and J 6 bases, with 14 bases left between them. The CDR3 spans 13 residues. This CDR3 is CAWDQGRGNEQFF. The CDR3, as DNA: TGTGCCTGGGACCAGGGGAGGGGCAATGAGCAGTTCTTC.

CDR3 sequence reads: CASSPPGGQPQHF. The CDR3 bases are TGTGCCAGCAGCCCCCCGGGGGGGCAGCCCCAGCATTTT. V gene TRBV3-1 (or the pseudogene TRBV3-2) combines with J gene TRBJ1-5; maybe TRBD1 (5 bases). The CDR3 is made up of 13 amino acids. Germline CDR1 LGHDT, CDR2 YNNKEL (reference sequence). V shed 4 bases and J shed 7 bases, with 11 bases lying between them.

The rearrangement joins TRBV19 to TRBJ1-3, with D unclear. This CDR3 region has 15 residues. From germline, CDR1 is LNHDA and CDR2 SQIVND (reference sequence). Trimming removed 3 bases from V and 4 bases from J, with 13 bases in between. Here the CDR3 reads CASSIRGDLGNTIYF. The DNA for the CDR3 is TGTGCCAGTAGTATCCGGGGTGATTTAGGAAACACCATATATTTT.

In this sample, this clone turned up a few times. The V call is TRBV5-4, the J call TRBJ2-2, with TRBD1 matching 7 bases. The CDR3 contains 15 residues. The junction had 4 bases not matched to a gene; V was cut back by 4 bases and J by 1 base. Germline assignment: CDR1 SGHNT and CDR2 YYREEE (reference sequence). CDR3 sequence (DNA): TGTGCCAGCAGCCCAGGGGGAATGAACACCGGGGAGCTGTTTTTT. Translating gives CASSPGGMNTGELFF.

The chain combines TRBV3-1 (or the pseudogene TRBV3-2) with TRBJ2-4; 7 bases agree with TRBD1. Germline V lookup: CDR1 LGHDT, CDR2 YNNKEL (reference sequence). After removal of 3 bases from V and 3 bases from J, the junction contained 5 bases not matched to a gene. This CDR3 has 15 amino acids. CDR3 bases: TGTGCCAGCAGCCAGACCGGGACAGTCAAAAACATTCAGTACTTC. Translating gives CASSQTGTVKNIQYF.

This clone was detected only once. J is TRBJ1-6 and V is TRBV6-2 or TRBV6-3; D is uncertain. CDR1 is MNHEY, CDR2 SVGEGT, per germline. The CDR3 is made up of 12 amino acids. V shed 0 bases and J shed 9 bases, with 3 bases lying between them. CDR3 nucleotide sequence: TGTGCCAGCAGTTACTCTCGTTCACCCCTCCACTTT. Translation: CASSYSRSPLHF.

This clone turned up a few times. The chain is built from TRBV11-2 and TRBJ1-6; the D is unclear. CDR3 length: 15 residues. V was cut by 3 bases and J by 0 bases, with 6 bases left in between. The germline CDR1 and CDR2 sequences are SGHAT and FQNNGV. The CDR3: CASSFTDSYNSPLHF. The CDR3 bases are TGTGCCAGCAGCTTTACAGACTCCTATAATTCACCCCTCCACTTT.

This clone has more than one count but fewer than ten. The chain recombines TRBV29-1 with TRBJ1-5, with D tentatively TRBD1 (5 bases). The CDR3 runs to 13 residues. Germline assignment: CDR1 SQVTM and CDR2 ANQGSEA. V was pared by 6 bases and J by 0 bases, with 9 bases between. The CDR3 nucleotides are TGCAGCGTCGCGACAGATAGCAATCAGCCCCAGCATTTT. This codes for CSVATDSNQPQHF.

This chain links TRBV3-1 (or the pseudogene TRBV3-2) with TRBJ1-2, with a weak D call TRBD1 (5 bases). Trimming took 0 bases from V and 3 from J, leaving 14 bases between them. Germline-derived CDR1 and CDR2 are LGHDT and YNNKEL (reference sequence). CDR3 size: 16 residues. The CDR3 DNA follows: TGTGCCAGCAGCCAAGATGGGGGGGTTAGTGACTATGGCTACACCTTC. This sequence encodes CASSQDGGVSDYGYTF.

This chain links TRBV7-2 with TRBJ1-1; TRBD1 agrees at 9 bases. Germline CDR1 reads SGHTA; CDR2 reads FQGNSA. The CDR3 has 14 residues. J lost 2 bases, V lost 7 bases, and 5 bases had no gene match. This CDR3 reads CASIEQGANTEAFF. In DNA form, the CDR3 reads TGTGCCAGCATCGAACAGGGGGCAAACACTGAAGCTTTCTTT.

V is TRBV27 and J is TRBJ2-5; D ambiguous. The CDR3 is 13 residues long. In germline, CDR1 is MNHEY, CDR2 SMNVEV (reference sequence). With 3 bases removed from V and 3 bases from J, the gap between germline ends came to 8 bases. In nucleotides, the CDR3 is TGTGCCAGCAGTTTGTCCAGGAAAGAGACCCAGTACTTC. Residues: CASSLSRKETQYF.

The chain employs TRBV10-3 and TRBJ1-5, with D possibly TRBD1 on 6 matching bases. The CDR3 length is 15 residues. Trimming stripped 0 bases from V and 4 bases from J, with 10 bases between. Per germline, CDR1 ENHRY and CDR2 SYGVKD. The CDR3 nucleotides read TGTGCCATCAGTGAGTCGCGACAGGAAAATCAGCCCCAGCATTTT. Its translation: CAISESRQENQPQHF.